This T cell receptor (beta chain) was retrieved from a study of breast tumors, draining lymph nodes, adjacent tissues. V shed 3 bases and J 4 bases; nucleotides not matched to a gene: 5. Germline CDR1 DFQATT, CDR2 SNEGSKA (reference sequence). The CDR3 has 13 amino acids. This clonotype was observed at least ten times. Its antigen is not identified. The lymph nodes were axillary draining lymph nodes from breast cancer patients. From the multiplex PCR reads, TCRdb called clonotypes with MiXCR, one entry per CDR3 protein. The table shows 250,000 or so distinct CDR3 sequences, with about 30% occurring only once. Study-level results: Most tumor T cells seemingly derive from lymph node, then expand in tumor. That most tumor T cells come from lymph nodes remained unproven.

Specimen: axillary lymph node tissue. This clonotype was sampled from a female donor with breast cancer. Some clones in this sample may be carry-over from other donors' samples. J is TRBJ2-5 and V is TRBV20-1; 7 bases are a match to TRBD1. The CDR3 loop reads CSASRQGPETQYF. The DNA for the CDR3 is TGCAGTGCTAGCCGACAGGGTCCAGAGACCCAGTACTTC.